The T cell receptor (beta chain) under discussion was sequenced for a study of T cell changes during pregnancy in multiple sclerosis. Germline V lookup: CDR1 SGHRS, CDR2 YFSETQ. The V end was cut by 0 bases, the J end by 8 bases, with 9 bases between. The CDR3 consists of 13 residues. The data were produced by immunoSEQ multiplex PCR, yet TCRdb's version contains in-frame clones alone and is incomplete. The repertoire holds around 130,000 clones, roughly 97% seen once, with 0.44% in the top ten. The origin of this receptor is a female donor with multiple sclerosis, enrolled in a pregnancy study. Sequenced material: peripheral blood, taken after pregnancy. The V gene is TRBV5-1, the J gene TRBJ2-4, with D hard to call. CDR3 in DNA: TGCGCCAGCAGCTTGGACAGCTGGGACATTCAGTACTTC. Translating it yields CASSLDSWDIQYF.